A selection of T cell receptor beta chains follows, all from one sample in a study of CD8+ T cells in alopecia areata. The method was immunoSEQ multiplex PCR; TCRdb's version includes in-frame clones alone and lacks a portion of them. The data contain around 65,000 clones, roughly 44% of them seen just once; the ten biggest clones take up roughly 17%. Here the sequenced sample was CD8+ T cells sorted from blood, taken at week 0. Every receptor here comes from a human donor with alopecia areata. The CDR3 runs from the conserved cysteine through the conserved F or W. The order of the fields is CDR3 protein, CDR3 DNA, J gene, CDR3 length, clone size, V gene, D gene. A D gene is named only where the DNA matches it firmly. The size entry is marked missing in some rows and otherwise reads once, few, many or a size class.

CDR3 protein: CASSPAKGGGTEQYF; CDR3 DNA: TGTGCCAGCAGCCCCGCGAAAGGCGGCGGGACCGAGCAGTACTTC; J gene: TRBJ2-7; CDR3 length: 15; clone size: few; V gene: TRBV6-6; D gene: NA
CDR3 protein: CASSKGTNEQFF; CDR3 DNA: TGTGCCAGTAGTAAGGGGACCAATGAGCAGTTCTTC; J gene: TRBJ2-1; CDR3 length: 12; clone size: NA; V gene: TRBV19; D gene: NA
CDR3 protein: CASSEVVDSGRYEQYF; CDR3 DNA: TGTGCCAGCAGTGAAGTAGTGGATAGCGGGAGGTACGAGCAGTACTTC; J gene: TRBJ2-7; CDR3 length: 16; clone size: NA; V gene: TRBV6-1; D gene: TRBD2
CDR3 protein: CASSSGPGIQETQYF; CDR3 DNA: TGTGCCAGCAGCTCAGGACCAGGGATCCAAGAGACCCAGTACTTC; J gene: TRBJ2-5; CDR3 length: 15; clone size: NA; V gene: TRBV7-2; D gene: NA
CDR3 protein: CSVEGRYNEQFF; CDR3 DNA: TGCAGCGTTGAAGGCCGGTACAATGAGCAGTTCTTC; J gene: TRBJ2-1; CDR3 length: 12; clone size: NA; V gene: TRBV29-1; D gene: NA
CDR3 protein: CASSSTGGKMAQYF; CDR3 DNA: TGTGCCAGCAGCTCAACTGGGGGCAAGATGGCCCAGTACTTC; J gene: TRBJ2-5; CDR3 length: 14; clone size: NA; V gene: TRBV7-2; D gene: NA
CDR3 protein: CASSSSWAGRTQYF; CDR3 DNA: TGTGCCAGCAGCTCATCTTGGGCGGGACGGACCCAGTACTTC; J gene: TRBJ2-5; CDR3 length: 14; clone size: NA; V gene: TRBV7-9; D gene: NA
CDR3 protein: CSAGASGIYEQYF; CDR3 DNA: TGCAGCGCCGGGGCTAGCGGGATATACGAGCAGTACTTC; J gene: TRBJ2-7; CDR3 length: 13; clone size: few; V gene: TRBV29-1; D gene: TRBD2
CDR3 protein: CASSLRAFEQFF; CDR3 DNA: TGTGCCAGCAGCTTACGTGCGTTTGAGCAGTTCTTC; J gene: TRBJ2-1; CDR3 length: 12; clone size: NA; V gene: TRBV7-8; D gene: NA
CDR3 protein: CASSNQGSYNEQFF; CDR3 DNA: TGTGCCAGCAGCAATCAGGGGAGTTACAATGAGCAGTTCTTC; J gene: TRBJ2-1; CDR3 length: 14; clone size: NA; V gene: TRBV5-6; D gene: NA